Presented here are 23 T cell receptor beta chains from one specimen sequenced in a study of siplizumab effects on memory and regulatory T cells. The authors kept the mixed lymphocyte reaction cells in coculture at 37°C for roughly six days. Clones were read by immunoSEQ multiplex PCR, and TCRdb kept only the in-frame ones, dropping some. Counted here are some 15,000 clones, about 49% occurring once; the ten biggest clones make up roughly 10%. The antigens these receptors bind are not known. The sequencing input was CFSE-low (dividing) CD4+ T cells sorted from an allogeneic mixed lymphocyte reaction. These receptors were taken from a human donor in good health; the cells came from an allogeneic mixed lymphocyte reaction.

The chain recombines TRBV27 with TRBJ1-1; D might be TRBD1 (5 bases). CDR1 and CDR2 from the germline V gene are MNHEY and SMNVEV (reference sequence). The V and J ends lost 3 bases and 3 bases respectively, with 11 bases between them. There are 14 residues in the CDR3. The CDR3 sequence is CASSLYQGDTEAFF. Written as DNA, the CDR3 is TGTGCCAGCAGTTTGTACCAGGGTGACACTGAAGCTTTCTTT.

The V and J genes are TRBV19 and TRBJ2-3, with 11 nucleotides matching TRBD1. This CDR3 is 16 amino acids long. Germline CDR1 is LNHDA and CDR2 is SQIVND (reference sequence). V gave up 4 bases and J gave up 7 bases; unmatched junction bases: 10. CDR3 residues: CASSTTGTGGRNTQYF. The CDR3 DNA sequence: TGTGCCAGTAGTACTACCGGGACAGGGGGTCGAAATACGCAGTATTTT.

The chain joins TRBV2 to TRBJ2-5; D ambiguous. V shed 4 bases and J shed 4 bases, with 13 bases lying between them. The germline V gene has CDR1 SNHLY and CDR2 FYNNEI. This CDR3 region has 14 residues. The CDR3 sequence is CASSVASLGETQYF. For the CDR3, the DNA is TGTGCCAGCAGTGTGGCCTCATTGGGAGAGACCCAGTACTTC.

The genes are TRBV7-9 and TRBJ2-7; D not certain. CDR3 length: 13 residues. The V end lost 8 bases, the J end lost 0 bases, and 11 bases lay between the germline ends. Germline-derived CDR1 and CDR2 are SEHNR and FQNEAQ (reference sequence). The CDR3 sequence is CASSRPDSYEQYF. The CDR3 DNA reads as TGTGCCAGCTCCCGGCCGGACTCCTACGAGCAGTACTTC.

The rearrangement uses TRBV7-9 and TRBJ2-5; perhaps TRBD2 as D (6 bases). Germline V CDR1 and CDR2: SEHNR, FQNEAQ (reference sequence). The CDR3 has 17 amino acids. Trimming removed 2 bases from V and 4 bases from J, with 20 bases in between. The CDR3 loop is CASSLYGRGTALETQYF. In DNA, the CDR3 is TGTGCCAGCAGCTTATACGGCCGGGGGACTGCTTTAGAGACCCAGTACTTC.

The chain uses TRBV11-2 and TRBJ1-4, with a possible D match to TRBD1 (6 bases). The CDR3 length is 15 residues. V lost 3 bases and J lost 2, with 10 bases in between. Germline V gives CDR1 SGHAT, CDR2 FQNNGV. CDR3 sequence: CASSFRTDTNEKLFF. As DNA, the CDR3 is TGTGCCAGCAGCTTTAGGACAGACACTAATGAAAAACTGTTTTTT. Looking up the rest from reference TRBV11-2 and TRBJ1-4 gives the full variable domain: EAGVAQSPRYKIIEKRQSVAFWCNPISGHATLYWYQQILGQGPKLLIQFQNNGVVDDSQLPKDRFSAERLKGVDSTLKIQPAKLEDSAVYLCASSFRTDTNEKLFFGSGTQLSVL.

The chain is built from TRBV6-5 and TRBJ1-2; maybe TRBD1 (6 bases). V was pared by 0 bases and J by 2 bases, with 10 bases between. Germline V CDR1 and CDR2: MNHEY, SVGAGI. This CDR3 contains 15 residues. CDR3 sequence: CASSYSGHENYGYTF. In DNA form, the CDR3 reads TGTGCCAGCAGTTACTCGGGACACGAGAACTATGGCTACACCTTC.

The chain carries TRBV7-9 and TRBJ2-3; 8 bases align to TRBD1. The CDR3 is made up of 14 amino acids. Germline trimming cut 5 bases from V and 4 bases from J; bases unmatched to any gene: 5. CDR1 is SEHNR, CDR2 FQNEAQ, per germline (reference sequence). This CDR3 reads CASSADRAPDTQYF. The CDR3 bases are TGTGCCAGCAGCGCGGACAGGGCCCCAGATACGCAGTATTTT. The complete variable domain, with remaining parts taken from reference TRBV7-9 and TRBJ2-3, reads DTGVSQNPRHKITKRGQNVTFRCDPISEHNRLYWYRQTLGQGPEFLTYFQNEAQLEKSRLLSDRFSAERPKGSFSTLEIQRTEQGDSAMYLCASSADRAPDTQYFGPGTRLTVL.

The chain recombines TRBV6-6 with TRBJ2-7; D gene ambiguous. Germline CDR1 MNHNY, CDR2 SVGAGI (reference sequence). V was cut by 6 bases and J by 2 bases, with 14 bases left in between. The CDR3 consists of 14 residues. The CDR3 reads CASSLLGGTYEQYF. The DNA of the CDR3 is TGTGCCAGCAGCCTCCTCGGCGGCACCTACGAGCAGTACTTC.

V and J are TRBV9 and TRBJ2-7, with 9 positions matching TRBD2. The CDR3 extends over 17 amino acids. The germline V gene encodes CDR1 SGDLS and CDR2 YYNGEE. V gave up 4 bases and J gave up 7 bases; unmatched junction bases: 18. For the CDR3, the DNA is TGTGCCAGCAGCCCCTTAAGTCAAGCGGGAGGATCGAAGGAGCAGTACTTC. This translates into CASSPLSQAGGSKEQYF.

The chain joins TRBV5-1 to TRBJ2-1; TRBD2 agrees at 9 bases. Per the germline V gene, CDR1 is SGHRS and CDR2 is YFSETQ. Germline trimming cut 0 bases from V and 3 bases from J; bases unmatched to any gene: 13. This CDR3 spans 19 amino acids. The CDR3 sequence is CASSLVVLSTSGYYNEQFF. In DNA, the CDR3 is TGCGCCAGCAGCTTGGTCGTTCTGTCGACTAGCGGATACTACAATGAGCAGTTCTTC.

The chain combines TRBV2 with TRBJ1-1; a weak D match, TRBD1 (6 bases). V dropped 8 bases and J dropped 0 bases, with 10 bases sitting between them. The CDR3 has 13 amino acids. CDR1 is SNHLY, CDR2 FYNNEI, per germline. CDR3 in DNA: TGTGCCAGCGGGGGCCGGGTGAACACTGAAGCTTTCTTT. This sequence encodes CASGGRVNTEAFF.

The CDR3 loop reads CASSYGTRSGNTIYF. CDR3 DNA sequence: TGTGCCAGCAGTTACGGGACCCGCTCTGGAAACACCATATATTTT. The gene calls are TRBV6-5 and TRBJ1-3; D is possibly TRBD1 (5 bases). Trimming stripped 2 bases from V and 0 bases from J, with 8 bases between. This CDR3 spans 15 amino acids. From germline, CDR1 is MNHEY and CDR2 SVGAGI.

This clone is labeled as medium-sized. The chain combines TRBV6-5 with TRBJ1-1; unclear D gene. This CDR3 spans 13 amino acids. Germline V gene lookup returns CDR1 MNHEY and CDR2 SVGAGI. V shed 0 bases and J shed 7 bases, with 9 bases lying between them. The CDR3 nucleotides are TGTGCCAGCAGTTACTCGAAATTCAGTGAAGCTTTCTTT. Translated: CASSYSKFSEAFF.

The sample holds a few counts of this clone. The CDR3 bases are TGTGCCAGCAGCTTAAGACAGCTTGAGTCACCCCTCCACTTT. Amino acid sequence: CASSLRQLESPLHF. The chain employs TRBV7-9 and TRBJ1-6, with D possibly TRBD1 on 5 matching bases. The germline gives CDR1 SEHNR, CDR2 FQNEAQ (reference sequence). This CDR3 has 14 amino acids. Trimming cost V 2 bases and J 10 bases, with 12 bases left between them.

The chain is built from TRBV6-6 and TRBJ1-2; D call uncertain. The CDR3 spans 14 residues. Trimming removed 2 bases at V and 4 bases at J, with 11 bases between. Germline V gene data show CDR1 as MNHNY and CDR2 as SVGAGI (reference sequence). CDR3 in DNA: TGTGCCAGCAGTTACGAGGGTTCGGGCTATGGCTACACCTTC. Translation gives CASSYEGSGYGYTF.

This chain joins TRBV6-5 and TRBJ1-2; D perhaps matches TRBD1 (6 bases). The CDR3 has 15 residues. Trimming took 5 bases from V and 3 from J, leaving 16 bases between them. Germline CDR1 reads MNHEY; CDR2 reads SVGAGI. The CDR3 here is CASSRHRTADYGYTF. DNA for the CDR3: TGTGCCAGCAGTCGACACCGGACAGCCGACTATGGCTACACCTTC.

J is TRBJ1-1 and V is TRBV6-6, with TRBD1 as a possible D gene (5 bases). The germline gives CDR1 MNHNY, CDR2 SVGAGI (reference sequence). The CDR3 has 15 residues. Between the trimmed V and J ends, which lost 5 bases and 6 bases, there was a span of 19 bases. This CDR3 reads CASSESLGRGPEAFF. The CDR3 nucleotides are TGTGCCAGCAGTGAGTCCCTGGGGCGCGGGCCTGAAGCTTTCTTT.

The chain has TRBV9 and TRBJ2-2; the D is unclear. Trimming shortened V by 4 bases and J by 6 bases, and 13 bases separated the two germline ends. The germline V gene encodes CDR1 SGDLS and CDR2 YYNGEE. The length of the CDR3 is 14 residues. The CDR3 loop reads CASSLKGTAGELFF. CDR3 nucleotide sequence: TGTGCCAGCAGCTTAAAGGGTACGGCCGGGGAGCTGTTTTTT. The variable domain in full, completed from reference TRBV9 and TRBJ2-2, reads DSGVTQTPKHLITATGQRVTLRCSPRSGDLSVYWYQQSLDQGLQFLIQYYNGEERAKGNILERFSAQQFPDLHSELNLSSLELGDSALYFCASSLKGTAGELFFGEGSRLTVL.

The CDR3: CASSPGGNTEAFF. The CDR3 DNA reads as TGCGCCAGCAGTCCCGGGGGGAACACTGAAGCTTTCTTT. This chain connects TRBV23-1 to TRBJ1-1; perhaps TRBD1 as D (5 bases). TRBV23-1 is filed as an ORF, its function uncertain. Trimming took 4 bases from V and 1 from J, leaving 7 bases between them. The CDR3 extends over 13 amino acids.

This clone has more than one count but fewer than ten. The chain links TRBV15 to TRBJ1-3, with D uncertain. Germline assignment: CDR1 LNHNV and CDR2 YYDKDF (reference sequence). V was trimmed by 0 bases and J by 2 bases, leaving 11 bases between them. The CDR3 contains 16 residues. Written as DNA, the CDR3 is TGTGCCACCAGCAGAGATCCCCCTGGGACTGGAAACACCATATATTTT. It specifies CATSRDPPGTGNTIYF.

The chain couples TRBV30 to TRBJ1-5; TRBD1 matches at 9 bases. This CDR3 is built from 16 residues. CDR1 is GTSNPN, CDR2 SVGIG, per germline (reference sequence). V lost 7 bases and J lost 4; bases outside the gene matches: 14. CDR3 protein: CALTAGGTGRNQPQHF. The DNA of the CDR3 is TGTGCCTTGACAGCCGGGGGGACAGGGAGAAATCAGCCCCAGCATTTT.

The rearrangement joins TRBV19 to TRBJ2-2, with a possible D match to TRBD1 (6 bases). CDR1 LNHDA and CDR2 SQIVND come from the germline V gene (reference sequence). V lost 5 bases to trimming and J lost 0 bases, with 13 bases between them. The length of the CDR3 is 16 residues. The DNA for the CDR3 is TGTGCCAGTAGTCTACGGACAGTCGCGAACACCGGGGAGCTGTTTTTT. Its protein is CASSLRTVANTGELFF.